These T cell receptor beta chains were read from a single sample in a study of cytomegalovirus exposure and HLA in healthy donors. The method was immunoSEQ multiplex PCR; TCRdb's version includes in-frame clones alone and lacks a portion of them. This table has 180,000 or so clones, roughly 76% appearing once. Sequencing was performed on PBMCs. The receptors derive from a woman younger than 30 in good health and CMV-seropositive. Each CDR3 is given with its conserved first and last residue. The order of the fields is V gene, clone size, D gene, J gene, CDR3 protein, CDR3 DNA. The D gene is left open where the match is weak. Not every row has a clone size; where given, it reads once, few, many or a size class.

>TRBV7-7|NA|NA|TRBJ1-1
CASSLAEDTEAFF
TGTGCCAGCAGCTTAGCGGAAGACACCGAAGCTTTCTTT
>TRBV5-8|NA|TRBD2|TRBJ2-5
CASSLGTSGGKETQYF
TGTGCCAGCAGCTTGGGAACTAGCGGGGGAAAAGAGACCCAGTACTTC
>TRBV7-2|NA|TRBD1|TRBJ2-2
CASSWGQLRTGELFF
TGTGCCAGCAGCTGGGGACAGCTTAGGACCGGGGAGCTGTTTTTT
>TRBV5-1|NA|TRBD1|TRBJ1-2
CASSQLQGASYGYTF
TGCGCCAGCAGCCAACTACAGGGGGCGAGCTATGGCTACACCTTC
>TRBV4-3|NA|NA|TRBJ2-5
CASSRLTESKETQYF
TGCGCCAGCAGCCGATTGACAGAATCTAAAGAGACCCAGTACTTC
>TRBV4-2|NA|NA|TRBJ2-3
CASSQGRARSNTDTQYF
TGTGCCAGCAGCCAAGGCCGAGCACGGAGTAACACAGATACGCAGTATTTT
>TRBV11-2|NA|NA|TRBJ1-2
CASSIQDGPYGYTF
TGTGCCAGCAGCATACAGGACGGCCCCTATGGCTACACCTTC
>TRBV11-2|NA|NA|TRBJ1-5
CASSLGSRVDQPQHF
TGTGCCAGCAGCTTAGGTTCTCGGGTTGATCAGCCCCAGCATTTT
>TRBV7-2|NA|TRBD1|TRBJ1-4
CASSPRTGRNEKLFF
TGTGCCAGCAGCCCTAGGACAGGGAGGAATGAAAAACTGTTTTTT
>TRBV27|NA|NA|TRBJ1-1
CASSYASRGDTEAFF
TGTGCCAGCAGTTACGCGTCGCGGGGGGACACTGAAGCTTTCTTT
>TRBV27|NA|TRBD1|TRBJ2-7
CASSQTGGAYEQYF
TGTGCCAGCAGTCAGACAGGGGGCGCCTACGAGCAGTACTTC
>TRBV7-9|NA|TRBD2|TRBJ2-7
CASSLSTSGGYEQYF
TGTGCCAGCAGCTTATCGACTAGCGGAGGATACGAGCAGTACTTC
>TRBV5-6|once|NA|TRBJ2-1
CASNPGALPYNEQFF
TGTGCCAGCAACCCTGGGGCTTTGCCCTACAATGAGCAGTTCTTC
>TRBV10-2|NA|NA|TRBJ2-3
CASSDGRFSDTQYF
TGCGCCAGCAGTGACGGGAGATTTTCAGATACGCAGTATTTT
>TRBV25-1|NA|NA|TRBJ1-3
CASSESTGGHGNTIYF
TGTGCCAGCAGTGAATCGACGGGGGGCCATGGAAACACCATATATTTT
>TRBV7-9|NA|NA|TRBJ1-1
CASSLEQALNTEAFF
TGTGCCAGCAGCTTAGAACAGGCCCTGAACACTGAAGCTTTCTTT
>TRBV11-2|NA|TRBD1|TRBJ2-6
CASSHGTAVKGANVLTF
TGTGCCAGCAGCCACGGGACAGCAGTGAAAGGGGCCAACGTCCTGACTTTC
>TRBV18|NA|NA|TRBJ2-5
CASSPGQNQETQYF
TGTGCCAGCTCACCGGGACAAAACCAAGAGACCCAGTACTTC
>TRBV4-2|once|NA|TRBJ2-3
CASSREANTDTQYF
TGTGCCAGCAGCCGCGAAGCGAACACAGATACGCAGTATTTT
>TRBV2|NA|NA|TRBJ2-3
CASSEGTATDTQYF
TGTGCCAGCAGTGAAGGGACAGCCACAGATACGCAGTATTTT
>TRBV29-1|once|TRBD1|TRBJ1-2
CSGRQGEGYGYTF
TGCAGCGGACGACAGGGAGAAGGCTATGGCTACACCTTC
>TRBV19|NA|TRBD1|TRBJ1-1
CASSIGTVITEAFF
TGTGCCAGTAGTATTGGGACAGTGATCACTGAAGCTTTCTTT
>TRBV9|NA|TRBD2|TRBJ2-3
CASSEGLAGGDAQYF
TGTGCCAGCAGCGAGGGACTAGCGGGAGGAGATGCGCAGTATTTT
>TRBV4-2|NA|TRBD1|TRBJ1-2
CASSQDKTGGANYGYTF
TGTGCCAGCAGCCAAGATAAAACAGGGGGAGCTAACTATGGCTACACCTTC
>TRBV11-2|NA|NA|TRBJ2-2
CASSLDSYTGELFF
TGTGCCAGCAGCTTAGACAGTTACACCGGGGAGCTGTTTTTT
>TRBV7-9|NA|TRBD2|TRBJ2-5
CASSRTGTIQETQYF
TGTGCCAGCAGCCGAACCGGGACTATCCAAGAGACCCAGTACTTC
>TRBV30|NA|NA|TRBJ1-1
CAWSVSGWTEAFF
TGTGCCTGGAGTGTATCCGGGTGGACTGAAGCTTTCTTT
>TRBV2|NA|NA|TRBJ1-2
CASTMARGNYGYTF
TGTGCCAGCACAATGGCGCGGGGTAACTATGGCTACACCTTC
>TRBV5-1|NA|NA|TRBJ1-1
CASSLAREVPEAFF
TGCGCCAGCAGCTTGGCCCGGGAGGTTCCTGAAGCTTTCTTT
>TRBV6-1|few|NA|TRBJ1-5
CASKNTGGNQPQHF
TGTGCCAGCAAGAATACTGGGGGGAATCAGCCCCAGCATTTT
>TRBV5-1|NA|TRBD2|TRBJ2-1
CASSLSGGFGSYNEQFF
TGCGCCAGCAGCTTAAGCGGGGGGTTCGGCTCCTACAATGAGCAGTTCTTC
>TRBV6-5|few|NA|TRBJ2-7
CASSYSLSSYEQYF
TGTGCCAGCAGTTACAGCCTATCCTCCTACGAGCAGTACTTC
>TRBV18|NA|NA|TRBJ2-1
CASSPRSGNNEQFF
TGTGCCAGCTCACCACGATCCGGGAACAATGAGCAGTTCTTC
>TRBV6-1|few|NA|TRBJ2-3
CASSLPGNTDTQYF
TGTGCCAGCAGTTTACCGGGGAACACAGATACGCAGTATTTT
>TRBV7-2|few|NA|TRBJ2-7
CASSLAVTSPYEQYF
TGTGCCAGCAGCTTAGCGGTTACTAGTCCGTACGAGCAGTACTTC